Listed here are 21 T cell receptor beta chains from one sample, sequenced in a study of cytomegalovirus exposure and HLA in healthy donors. Primers for the PCR totalled 60 Vbeta and 13 Jbeta. Repertoires were generated with immunoSEQ multiplex PCR, while TCRdb's copy carries only in-frame clones and drops some. The sample yields about 190,000 clones, 85% to 90% seen once. Sequencing was carried out using PBMCs. Receptors were obtained from a woman younger than 35 in good health and CMV-seronegative.

The chain links TRBV19 to TRBJ1-1, with 8 bases fitting TRBD1. The length of the CDR3 is 13 residues. With 5 bases clipped from V and 9 bases from J, the junction kept 8 bases outside the gene matches. Looked up from germline, CDR1 is LNHDA and CDR2 is SQIVND (reference sequence). CDR3 sequence reads: CASSFPGGSQAFF. The CDR3 DNA follows: TGTGCCAGTAGTTTTCCAGGGGGCTCTCAAGCTTTCTTT.

The chain links TRBV6-5 to TRBJ2-5; D remains unclear. Looked up from germline, CDR1 is MNHEY and CDR2 is SVGAGI. The CDR3 has 11 amino acids. V lost 2 bases, J lost 9 bases, and 7 bases lay in between. CDR3 sequence (DNA): TGTGCCAGCAGTTACGGGCCGGCCCAGTACTTC. Its protein product is CASSYGPAQYF.

This chain links TRBV15 with TRBJ1-2; possibly TRBD1 for D (5 bases). The ends were cut back, 0 bases at V and 0 bases at J, with 5 bases in the middle. Germline V gene sequence: CDR1 LNHNV, CDR2 YYDKDF (reference sequence). CDR3 length: 14 residues. The CDR3 region is CATSRDRANYGYTF. CDR3 sequence (DNA): TGTGCCACCAGCAGAGACAGGGCTAACTATGGCTACACCTTC.

The CDR3 here is CASSVRESDTQYF. In DNA form, the CDR3 reads TGTGCCAGCTCAGTGCGGGAGTCAGATACGCAGTATTTT. The J gene is TRBJ2-3, the V gene TRBV7-6, with 7 bases identical to TRBD2. V trimming: 8 bases; J trimming: 4 bases; junction bases outside the gene matches: 6. The CDR3 runs to 13 residues. Germline V gene sequence: CDR1 SGHVS, CDR2 FNYEAQ. The whole variable domain, remainder taken from reference TRBV7-6 and TRBJ2-3, is GAGVSQSPRYKVTKRGQDVALRCDPISGHVSLYWYRQALGQGPEFLTYFNYEAQQDKSGLPNDRFSAERPEGSISTLTIQRTEQRDSAMYRCASSVRESDTQYFGPGTRLTVL.

This clone was seen a single time. The chain joins TRBV5-4 to TRBJ2-7; the match to TRBD1 covers 10 bases. In germline, CDR1 is SGHNT, CDR2 YYREEE (reference sequence). The length of the CDR3 is 13 residues. The junction had 3 bases not matched to a gene; V was cut back by 3 bases and J by 6 bases. The CDR3 spells CASSSDRGREQYF. The DNA for the CDR3 is TGTGCCAGCAGCTCCGACAGGGGGCGCGAGCAGTACTTC.

The rearrangement links TRBV9 to TRBJ1-1; D is ambiguous. This CDR3 has 14 amino acids. The germline V gene has CDR1 SGDLS and CDR2 YYNGEE. V was pared by 3 bases and J by 3 bases, with 12 bases between. CDR3 sequence reads: CASSDHAQDTEAFF. The CDR3, as DNA: TGTGCCAGCAGCGACCATGCCCAGGACACTGAAGCTTTCTTT.

The chain combines TRBV11-2 with TRBJ1-2; D is perhaps TRBD1 (5 bases). The germline V and J ends were trimmed by 0 bases and 2 bases, with 7 bases remaining between them. The CDR3 length is 14 residues. Germline CDR1 is SGHAT and CDR2 is FQNNGV. The CDR3 DNA is TGTGCCAGCAGCTTAGACAGGGTAAACTATGGCTACACCTTC. Protein sequence: CASSLDRVNYGYTF.

This chain uses TRBV10-1 with TRBJ2-3; D is ambiguous. Trimming removed 3 bases from V and 4 bases from J, with 8 bases in between. This CDR3 has 13 amino acids. The germline V gene has CDR1 WNHNN and CDR2 SYGVQD (reference sequence). Written as DNA, the CDR3 is TGCGCCAGCAGTGACACAGCCCCAGATACGCAGTATTTT. Its translation is CASSDTAPDTQYF.

The V gene is TRBV4-3, the J gene TRBJ2-7, with 13 positions matching TRBD2. CDR3 length equals 16 residues. CDR1 and CDR2 (germline): LGHNA, YSLEER. V shed 0 bases and J 7 bases; nucleotides not matched to a gene: 6. This CDR3 reads CASSQDGLAGVTEQYF. CDR3 nucleotide sequence: TGCGCCAGCAGCCAAGATGGACTAGCGGGAGTAACGGAGCAGTACTTC.

The chain links TRBV19 to TRBJ2-3, with 7 bases that match TRBD1. CDR1 LNHDA and CDR2 SQIVND come from the germline V gene (reference sequence). The CDR3 length is 13 residues. V shed 9 bases and J 2 bases; nucleotides not matched to a gene: 5. The CDR3 sequence: CASRDRVTDTQYF. In nucleotides, the CDR3 is TGTGCCAGCCGGGACAGAGTCACAGATACGCAGTATTTT.

In the case of this clone: The junction shows a germline mismatch at one end, possibly a read error. The chain uses TRBV7-9 and TRBJ1-4; 7 bases agree with TRBD1. This CDR3 region has 14 residues. The germline gives CDR1 SEHNR, CDR2 FQNEAQ (reference sequence). This chain's CDR3 is CSSSAGQINEKLFF. Here the CDR3 DNA reads TGTTCCAGCAGCGCGGGACAGATTAATGAAAAACTGTTTTTT. The full variable domain, in which reference TRBV7-9 and TRBJ1-4 provide the parts outside the CDR3, is DTGVSQNPRHKITKRGQNVTFRCDPISEHNRLYWYRQTLGQGPEFLTYFQNEAQLEKSRLLSDRFSAERPKGSFSTLEIQRTEQGDSAMYLCSSSAGQINEKLFFGSGTQLSVL.

The chain recombines TRBV5-1 with TRBJ2-7; D is ambiguous. In germline, CDR1 is SGHRS, CDR2 YFSETQ. V was trimmed by 3 bases and J by 5 bases, leaving 15 bases between them. CDR3 length: 14 amino acids. CDR3 DNA sequence: TGCGCCAGCAGCTCCTCACCTGACAAGGACGAGCAGTACTTC. Amino acids: CASSSSPDKDEQYF.

The chain combines TRBV6-5 with TRBJ2-3; a weak D match, TRBD1 (5 bases). V was trimmed by 5 bases and J by 2 bases, leaving 8 bases between them. The CDR3 covers 13 residues. The germline V gene encodes CDR1 MNHEY and CDR2 SVGAGI. The CDR3 DNA sequence: TGTGCCAGCAGTGTCAGGGTCACAGATACGCAGTATTTT. Amino acids: CASSVRVTDTQYF.

The chain combines TRBV14 with TRBJ2-7; D perhaps matches TRBD1 (5 bases). Trimming removed 3 bases at V and 2 bases at J, with 8 bases between. Germline V gene lookup returns CDR1 SGHDN and CDR2 FVKESK. The CDR3 has 13 amino acids. Here the CDR3 DNA reads TGTGCCAGCAGCCACTGGACAACCTACGAGCAGTACTTC. Its translation: CASSHWTTYEQYF.

The chain carries TRBV7-6 and TRBJ2-7, with 7 bases fitting TRBD1. Per germline, CDR1 SGHVS and CDR2 FNYEAQ. After removal of 4 bases from V and 2 bases from J, the junction contained 5 bases not matched to a gene. The CDR3 runs to 14 residues. Written as DNA, the CDR3 is TGTGCCAGCAGCTCCGGGACAGTTCCCTACGAGCAGTACTTC. It encodes CASSSGTVPYEQYF.

This chain connects TRBV4-1 to TRBJ2-2, with 7 positions matching TRBD1. The germline gives CDR1 MGHRA, CDR2 YSYEKL. The CDR3 contains 17 residues. Unmatched junction bases numbered 11, after V lost 7 bases and J lost 0 bases. CDR3 protein: CASNPYYGTANTGELFF. The CDR3 DNA sequence: TGCGCCAGCAACCCGTACTATGGGACAGCGAACACCGGGGAGCTGTTTTTT.

The chain couples TRBV30 to TRBJ1-1; TRBD1 aligns across 7 bases. The CDR3 loop spans 14 amino acids. In germline, CDR1 is GTSNPN, CDR2 SVGIG (reference sequence). V was clipped by 5 bases and J by 3 bases; unmatched bases: 9. CDR3 sequence (DNA): TGTGCCTGGGGTGGGAAGCAGGGGGACACTGAAGCTTTCTTT. It is translated as CAWGGKQGDTEAFF. The full variable domain, completed using reference TRBV30 and TRBJ1-1, is SQTIHQWPATLVQPVGSPLSLECTVEGTSNPNLYWYRQAAGRGLQLLFYSVGIGQISSEVPQNLSASRPQDRQFILSSKKLLLSDSGFYLCAWGGKQGDTEAFFGQGTRLTVV.

The chain recombines TRBV27 with TRBJ2-1; possible D gene TRBD2, 6 bases. The CDR3 loop spans 16 amino acids. Germline V gene lookup returns CDR1 MNHEY and CDR2 SMNVEV (reference sequence). V lost 3 bases to trimming and J lost 3 bases, with 15 bases between them. This CDR3 is CASSLTGRADYNEQFF. The CDR3 coding sequence is TGTGCCAGCAGTTTGACCGGGAGAGCGGACTACAATGAGCAGTTCTTC.

The V gene is TRBV6-6, the J gene TRBJ1-6, with unresolved D. Germline CDR1 MNHNY, CDR2 SVGAGI (reference sequence). Trimming took off 6 bases at V and 9 bases at J, with 9 bases between the two ends. This CDR3 has 12 amino acids. The CDR3 nucleotides read TGTGCCAGCAGGTATCGGGGTTCACCCCTCCACTTT. This translates into CASRYRGSPLHF.

The chain carries TRBV25-1 and TRBJ2-7; D may be TRBD1 (5 bases). V lost 3 bases and J 5 bases, leaving 14 bases between the germline ends. The CDR3 extends over 14 amino acids. Germline-derived CDR1 and CDR2 are MGHDK and SYGVNS. This CDR3 is CASSDGREGHEQYF. The CDR3, as DNA: TGTGCCAGCAGTGACGGCAGGGAAGGGCACGAGCAGTACTTC.

The chain is built from TRBV5-8 and TRBJ1-2; the D gene is possibly TRBD1 (5 bases). V lost 1 base to trimming and J lost 4 bases, with 11 bases between them. The CDR3 consists of 14 residues. Germline assignment: CDR1 SGHTS and CDR2 YDEGEE. The CDR3 loop is CASSLQDTSYGYTF. The CDR3 DNA follows: TGTGCCAGCAGCTTGCAGGACACCTCCTATGGCTACACCTTC.